Below are 20 T cell receptor beta chains sequenced from a single sample in a study of blood T cell repertoires in COVID-19. Here immunoSEQ multiplex PCR was the method, and the copy in TCRdb shows in-frame clones only, minus some. The sample carries 150,000 to 180,000 clones, roughly 80% recorded once. Specimen: peripheral blood. Source of these receptors: an older woman with COVID-19, enrolled during active disease.

In its sample, this clone was seen a few times. The chain combines TRBV6-5 with TRBJ1-5; TRBD1 is a possible D gene (6 bases). Looked up from germline, CDR1 is MNHEY and CDR2 is SVGAGI. With 6 bases removed from V and 7 bases from J, the gap between germline ends came to 19 bases. The CDR3 contains 15 residues. CDR3 region: CASSPGGAPGQPQHF. Here the CDR3 DNA reads TGTGCCAGCAGCCCGGGGGGGGCGCCGGGGCAGCCCCAGCATTTT.

This clone came up many times. The rearrangement joins TRBV19 to TRBJ1-1; the match to TRBD1 covers 9 bases. J gave up 5 bases and V 7 bases, and 8 bases lay outside the gene matches. This CDR3 comprises 14 residues. From germline, CDR1 is LNHDA and CDR2 SQIVND (reference sequence). CDR3 DNA: TGTGCCAGTAATCAAAACAGGGGGCGGACTGAAGCTTTCTTT. It translates to CASNQNRGRTEAFF.

This clone has just a few counts. This sequence joins TRBV7-9 and TRBJ1-6; no clear D gene. CDR3 length: 12 amino acids. Germline V gene sequence: CDR1 SEHNR, CDR2 FQNEAQ (reference sequence). Deletions cut 2 bases from V and 10 bases from J, with 6 bases between. CDR3 residues: CASSLIRSPLHF. CDR3 in DNA: TGTGCCAGCAGCTTAATCAGATCACCCCTCCACTTT.

Here the CDR3 reads CASRRSTGEKLFF. DNA of the CDR3: TGTGCCAGCAGGCGCTCTACGGGTGAAAAACTGTTTTTT. The chain has TRBV12-3 or TRBV12-4 and TRBJ1-4; D remains unclear. The CDR3 consists of 13 residues. Trimming stripped 6 bases from V and 7 bases from J, with 12 bases between.

The chain joins TRBV3-1 (or the pseudogene TRBV3-2) to TRBJ2-1; 9 bases map to TRBD2. The CDR3 sequence is 15 residues long. CDR1 is LGHDT, CDR2 YNNKEL, per germline (reference sequence). V was pared by 4 bases and J by 6 bases, with 7 bases of the junction left unmatched. This CDR3 is CASSPAGTSLNEQFF. The CDR3 DNA reads TGTGCCAGCAGCCCAGCCGGGACTAGCCTCAATGAGCAGTTCTTC.

This chain links TRBV6-4 with TRBJ1-5; TRBD1 matches 8 bases. The CDR3 has 22 residues. In germline, CDR1 is MRHNA, CDR2 SNTAGT. Trimming took 2 bases from V and 1 from J; bases not matched to a gene: 22. CDR3 in DNA: TGTGCCAGCAGTGACACTCTCAATCCCGGGACAGGATTAAAACTAAGCAATCAGCCCCAGCATTTT. As protein: CASSDTLNPGTGLKLSNQPQHF.

About this clone: The same CDR3 arises from other DNA sequences in this sample as well. This sequence joins TRBV19 and TRBJ2-7, with 11 bases matching TRBD2. The CDR3 runs 14 residues. V shed 5 bases, J shed 4 bases, and the junction held 4 bases outside the gene matches. Germline CDR1 LNHDA, CDR2 SQIVND (reference sequence). The CDR3 DNA follows: TGTGCCAGTAGTGCTGGGACTAGCGGATACGAGCAGTACTTC. It translates to CASSAGTSGYEQYF.

The chain combines TRBV6-1 with TRBJ1-3, with no clear D. Germline-derived CDR1 and CDR2 are MNHNS and SASEGT. V lost 3 bases and J 0 bases, leaving 6 bases between the germline ends. CDR3 length equals 14 residues. This chain's CDR3 is CASSDPISGNTIYF. The CDR3, as DNA: TGTGCCAGCAGTGATCCCATCTCTGGAAACACCATATATTTT.

The table lists this clone with a count of one. J is TRBJ1-5 and V is TRBV12-3 or TRBV12-4; maybe TRBD1 (5 bases). The CDR3 totals 13 residues. The V and J ends lost 5 bases and 4 bases respectively, with 9 bases between them. CDR3 residues: CASSRDYNQPQHF. CDR3 bases: TGTGCCAGCAGTAGGGACTATAATCAGCCCCAGCATTTT.

For the CDR3, the DNA is TGTGCCAGCAGCCCCGGGACAGGGACATCGGATGGCTACACCTTC. Encoded protein: CASSPGTGTSDGYTF. This chain joins TRBV6-4 and TRBJ1-2; 9 nucleotides agree with TRBD1. The V and J ends lost 6 bases and 6 bases, in that order; junction bases with no gene match: 11. In germline, CDR1 is MRHNA, CDR2 SNTAGT. This CDR3 is built from 15 residues.

This clone has just one count. This rearrangement joins TRBV7-2 to TRBJ1-5; possible D gene TRBD1, 6 bases. From germline, CDR1 is SGHTA and CDR2 FQGNSA. The CDR3 spans 15 residues. The ends were cut back, 4 bases at V and 7 bases at J, with 17 bases in the middle. CDR3 amino acids: CASSSQGLGGQPQHF. The CDR3 DNA reads TGTGCCAGCAGCTCACAGGGCTTGGGCGGACAGCCCCAGCATTTT.

The rearrangement links TRBV19 to TRBJ1-3; a weak D match, TRBD1 (5 bases). CDR3 size: 14 residues. Trimming shortened V by 4 bases and J by 4 bases, and 11 bases separated the two germline ends. Germline V gene lookup returns CDR1 LNHDA and CDR2 SQIVND (reference sequence). The CDR3 nucleotides read TGTGCCAGTAGTAGACCAGGGAGGGGAAACACCATATATTTT. Translated, it gives CASSRPGRGNTIYF.

This clone was seen more than once but under ten times. J is TRBJ2-3 and V is TRBV7-3; 7 bases are shared with TRBD2. The germline V gene has CDR1 SGHTA and CDR2 FQGTGA. The CDR3 runs to 15 residues. V was clipped by 5 bases and J by 3 bases; unmatched bases: 8. CDR3 loop: CASSPGLMGTDTQYF. The CDR3 nucleotides read TGTGCCAGCAGCCCGGGACTAATGGGGACAGATACGCAGTATTTT.

The rearrangement uses TRBV5-6 and TRBJ1-2; D not resolved. Germline V lookup: CDR1 SGHDT, CDR2 YYEEEE. This CDR3 comprises 15 residues. The V and J ends lost 4 bases and 7 bases respectively, with 20 bases between them. The DNA for the CDR3 is TGTGCCAGCAGCCTCGCGGCCTTCTCCCCCGGTGGCTACACCTTC. Translating it yields CASSLAAFSPGGYTF.

There are a few counts of this clone. The CDR3 nucleotides are TGCGCCAGCAGCTCGGGACAGGCGGATCAGCCCCAGCATTTT. Encoded protein: CASSSGQADQPQHF. The rearrangement uses TRBV5-1 and TRBJ1-5; TRBD1 agrees at 8 bases. Germline CDR1 is SGHRS and CDR2 is YFSETQ. Germline trimming cut 3 bases from V and 5 bases from J; bases unmatched to any gene: 4. There are 14 residues in the CDR3.

V gene TRBV2 combines with J gene TRBJ2-3; 7 nucleotides match TRBD2. Germline assignment: CDR1 SNHLY and CDR2 FYNNEI. With V trimmed by 8 bases and J by 1 base, 9 bases remained unmatched. The CDR3 is made up of 15 amino acids. CDR3 bases: TGTGCCAGCCAGGCCCTTACTAGCGGCACAGATACGCAGTATTTT. It is translated as CASQALTSGTDTQYF. The full variable domain, with the rest looked up from reference TRBV2 and TRBJ2-3, is EPEVTQTPSHQVTQMGQEVILRCVPISNHLYFYWYRQILGQKVEFLVSFYNNEISEKSEIFDDQFSVERPDGSNFTLKIRSTKLEDSAMYFCASQALTSGTDTQYFGPGTRLTVL.

The CDR3 region has the DNA TGTGCCAGCAGTGTATCCTCCGGACAGGGTAATTCACCCCTCCACTTT. Amino acids: CASSVSSGQGNSPLHF. The rearrangement links TRBV25-1 to TRBJ1-6; 8 nucleotides align to TRBD1. With V trimmed by 4 bases and J by 6 bases, 8 bases remained unmatched. Germline lookup yields CDR1 MGHDK and CDR2 SYGVNS. This CDR3 contains 16 residues.

The gene calls are TRBV10-2 and TRBJ1-1; a weak D match, TRBD1 (5 bases). CDR1 and CDR2 from the germline V gene are WSHSY and SAAADI. Deletions cut 6 bases from V and 9 bases from J, with 17 bases between. CDR3 size: 13 residues. DNA of the CDR3: TGCGCCAGCAGGCTCGACAGAGCACTGAAAGCTTTCTTT. Amino acids: CASRLDRALKAFF.

This clone came up a few times. The V and J genes are TRBV6-5 and TRBJ2-3; a weak D match, TRBD1 (5 bases). V lost 4 bases to trimming and J lost 1 base, with 9 bases between them. Looked up from germline, CDR1 is MNHEY and CDR2 is SVGAGI. This CDR3 is 14 amino acids long. CDR3 region: CASSFDRRTDTQYF. The DNA of the CDR3 is TGTGCCAGCAGTTTCGACAGACGCACAGATACGCAGTATTTT.

The table lists this clone with a few counts. The V and J genes are TRBV5-6 and TRBJ1-1; the D gene is possibly TRBD1 (6 bases). V was trimmed by 6 bases and J by 0 bases, leaving 18 bases between them. The CDR3 is made up of 16 amino acids. Germline CDR1 is SGHDT and CDR2 is YYEEEE. Here the CDR3 reads CASIVGPNRVNTEAFF. CDR3 sequence (DNA): TGTGCCAGCATCGTTGGGCCTAACAGGGTGAACACTGAAGCTTTCTTT.